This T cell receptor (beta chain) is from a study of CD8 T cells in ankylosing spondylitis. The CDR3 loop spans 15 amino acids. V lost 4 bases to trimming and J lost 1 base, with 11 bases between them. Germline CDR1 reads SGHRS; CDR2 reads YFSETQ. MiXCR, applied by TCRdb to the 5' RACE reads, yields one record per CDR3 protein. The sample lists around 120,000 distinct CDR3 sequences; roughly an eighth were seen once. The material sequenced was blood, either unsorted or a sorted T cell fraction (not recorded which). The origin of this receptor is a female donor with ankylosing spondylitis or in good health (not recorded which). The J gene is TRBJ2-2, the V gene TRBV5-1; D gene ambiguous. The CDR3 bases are TGCGCCAGCAGCCCGTCCCAGGTGAACACCGGGGAGCTGTTTTTT. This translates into CASSPSQVNTGELFF.